These T cell receptor beta chains were read from a single sample in a study of cytomegalovirus exposure and HLA in healthy donors. Using immunoSEQ multiplex PCR, the repertoire was profiled, and TCRdb retains in-frame clones only, with some absent. The sample has over 55,000 clones. Sequenced: PBMCs. The origin of the receptors is a boy between 10 and 17 years old in good health and CMV-seronegative. The CDR3 runs from the conserved cysteine through the conserved F or W. The order of the fields is J gene, D gene, V gene, CDR3 DNA, CDR3 protein. The D gene is left open where the match is weak.

J: TRBJ2-1
D: NA
V: TRBV4-1
DNA: TGCGCCAGCAGCCCCATAGGGACTCCTTACAATGAGCAGTTCTTC
CDR3: CASSPIGTPYNEQFF

J: TRBJ2-2
D: TRBD2
V: TRBV13
DNA: TGTGCCAGCAGCTCCGGACTAGCGGGAGCCGGGGAGCTGTTTTTT
CDR3: CASSSGLAGAGELFF

J: TRBJ2-2
D: NA
V: TRBV5-1
DNA: TGCGCCAGCAGCTCGTCAGGGTCCGGGGAGCTGTTTTTT
CDR3: CASSSSGSGELFF

J: TRBJ1-1
D: TRBD1
V: TRBV29-1
DNA: TGCAGCGTTGGACAGGGTCGAAGGGCTGAAGCTTTCTTT
CDR3: CSVGQGRRAEAFF

J: TRBJ2-1
D: NA
V: TRBV29-1
DNA: TGCAGCGTTGAAGGCCAGGGAACCTACAATGAGCAGTTCTTC
CDR3: CSVEGQGTYNEQFF

J: TRBJ2-6
D: NA
V: TRBV5-6
DNA: TGTGCCAGCAGCCGGCGGCTGAGCTCTGGGGCCAACGTCCTGACTTTC
CDR3: CASSRRLSSGANVLTF

J: TRBJ1-4
D: NA
V: TRBV19
DNA: TGTGCCAGTAGTATGACAGAGGAAAAACTGTTTTTT
CDR3: CASSMTEEKLFF

J: TRBJ1-1
D: NA
V: TRBV7-9
DNA: TGTGCCAGCAGCTTCCAGGACACTGAAGCTTTCTTT
CDR3: CASSFQDTEAFF

J: TRBJ1-5
D: NA
V: TRBV10-1
DNA: TGCGCCAGCAGTGAGGGTACAGTCCCTAGCCCTAACCCCTTCTGGCAGCCCCAGCATTTT
CDR3: CASSEGTVPSPNPFWQPQHF

J: TRBJ2-7
D: TRBD2
V: TRBV7-2
DNA: TGTGCCAGCAGCACGGGACTAGCGGGGACAGGGCAGTACTTC
CDR3: CASSTGLAGTGQYF

J: TRBJ2-1
D: TRBD2
V: TRBV7-9
DNA: TGTGCCAGCATCCCAACTTGGGGGACTAGCGGGAGGCTAAATGAGCAGTTCTTC
CDR3: CASIPTWGTSGRLNEQFF

J: TRBJ2-5
D: NA
V: TRBV10-1
DNA: TGCGCCAGCAGCCCGGGGTACCAAGAGACCCAGTACTTC
CDR3: CASSPGYQETQYF

J: TRBJ2-7
D: NA
V: TRBV5-4
DNA: TGTGCCAGCAGCGTCTGGTCTGGAGCGGGCGAGCAGTACTTC
CDR3: CASSVWSGAGEQYF

J: TRBJ1-1
D: NA
V: TRBV7-8
DNA: TGTGCCAGCAGCTTAAATGGGGCAAAAGCTTTCTTT
CDR3: CASSLNGAKAFF

J: TRBJ1-2
D: TRBD1
V: TRBV27
DNA: TGTGCCAGCAGTTTAACGTATAGGGACAGGGGTGGCTACACCTTC
CDR3: CASSLTYRDRGGYTF

J: TRBJ2-2
D: TRBD2
V: TRBV25-1
DNA: TGTGCCAGCACCCCTAAAGGTCTAGCGGGAGGCGGGGAGCTGTTTTTT
CDR3: CASTPKGLAGGGELFF